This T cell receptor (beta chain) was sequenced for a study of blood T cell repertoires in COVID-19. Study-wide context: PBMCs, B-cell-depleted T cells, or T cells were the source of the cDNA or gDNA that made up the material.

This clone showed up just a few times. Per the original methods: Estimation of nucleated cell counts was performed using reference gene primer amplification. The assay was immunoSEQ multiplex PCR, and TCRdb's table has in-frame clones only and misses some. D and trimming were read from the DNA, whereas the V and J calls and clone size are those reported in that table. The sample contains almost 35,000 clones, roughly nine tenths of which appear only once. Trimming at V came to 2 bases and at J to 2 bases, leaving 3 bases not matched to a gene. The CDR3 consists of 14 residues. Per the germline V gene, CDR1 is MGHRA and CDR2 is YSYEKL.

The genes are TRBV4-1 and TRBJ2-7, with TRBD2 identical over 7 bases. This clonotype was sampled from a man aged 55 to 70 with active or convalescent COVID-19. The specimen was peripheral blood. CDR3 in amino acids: CASSQLGTTYEQYF. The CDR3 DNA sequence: TGCGCCAGCAGCCAACTCGGGACTACCTACGAGCAGTACTTC.